What follows are 23 T cell receptor beta chains derived from one specimen sequenced in a study of control samples from healthy donors and cancer patients. TCRdb keeps only in-frame clones here, not all; method: immunoSEQ multiplex PCR. The profile covers about 76,000 clones, with about 89% appearing a single time and roughly a tenth taken by the ten largest. The sample taken for sequencing was PBMCs. All receptors come from a woman aged 45-65 years with colorectal cancer.

The chain combines TRBV19 with TRBJ1-1; no reliable D call. The V end was cut by 8 bases, the J end by 3 bases, with 10 bases between. Germline V CDR1 and CDR2: LNHDA, SQIVND (reference sequence). The CDR3 is 12 amino acids. The CDR3 nucleotides are TGTGCCAGTGCCGACATGTACACTGAAGCTTTCTTT. Residues: CASADMYTEAFF.

V usage is TRBV27 and J usage is TRBJ1-6, with D unclear. CDR1 and CDR2 from the germline V gene are MNHEY and SMNVEV (reference sequence). This CDR3 is built from 15 residues. V was trimmed by 4 bases and J by 7 bases, leaving 14 bases between them. The CDR3 here is CASSSFAGRNSPLHF. DNA for the CDR3: TGTGCCAGCAGTTCCTTCGCCGGTAGGAATTCACCCCTCCACTTT.

This clone was picked up one time. This sequence joins TRBV12-3 or TRBV12-4 and TRBJ1-1; no firm D call. This CDR3 is 13 amino acids long. Trimming took off 6 bases at V and 2 bases at J, with 10 bases between the two ends. CDR3 region: CASRIQINTEAFF. The DNA of the CDR3 is TGTGCCAGCAGGATACAGATAAACACTGAAGCTTTCTTT.

Regarding this clone: The germline gene is not matched at one end of the junction; a read error may be the cause. The chain combines TRBV25-1 with TRBJ2-1, with D possibly matching TRBD2 (7 bases). Germline CDR1 reads MGHDK; CDR2 reads SYGVNS. The CDR3 runs to 15 residues. DNA of the CDR3: TGTGCCAGCAGTGATGGGAGGGCGAGGGACAATGGGCAGTTCTTC. Translated: CASSDGRARDNGQFF.

The V gene is TRBV13, the J gene TRBJ2-1, with no clear D. V shed 5 bases and J shed 2 bases, with 28 bases lying between them. Germline loops: CDR1 PRHDT, CDR2 FYEKMQ (reference sequence). This CDR3 is 20 amino acids long. The CDR3 nucleotides are TGTGCCAGCAGCCGTTACGGGTTAGATGATAAGATAATAACCTACAATGAGCAGTTCTTC. Translating it yields CASSRYGLDDKIITYNEQFF.

V and J are TRBV30 and TRBJ1-3, with 11 nucleotides matching TRBD1. The CDR3 sequence is 17 residues long. After removal of 1 base from V and 0 bases from J, the junction contained 5 bases not matched to a gene. Germline V gene sequence: CDR1 GTSNPN, CDR2 SVGIG (reference sequence). The DNA of the CDR3 is TGTGCCTGGAGTGCGGACAGGGGGCTTGGCTCTGGAAACACCATATATTTT. Translated, it gives CAWSADRGLGSGNTIYF.

The chain links TRBV30 to TRBJ1-5, with D possibly TRBD1 on 5 matching bases. V shed 2 bases and J shed 5 bases, with 10 bases lying between them. Germline V gene lookup returns CDR1 GTSNPN and CDR2 SVGIG (reference sequence). CDR3 length equals 13 residues. The CDR3 spells CAWSSRADQPQHF. In DNA form, the CDR3 reads TGTGCCTGGAGTAGCAGGGCGGATCAGCCCCAGCATTTT.

V and J are TRBV10-2 and TRBJ1-2, with 7 bases matching TRBD1. This CDR3 has 15 amino acids. The junction had 8 bases not matched to a gene; V was cut back by 7 bases and J by 0 bases. Germline V CDR1 and CDR2: WSHSY, SAAADI. The CDR3 sequence: CASIGDSSANYGYTF. In DNA, the CDR3 is TGCGCCAGCATTGGGGACAGCTCAGCTAACTATGGCTACACCTTC.

The J gene is TRBJ1-5, the V gene TRBV12-5; no definite D call. CDR1 and CDR2 (germline): LGHNT, FRNRAP. This CDR3 comprises 21 residues. Trimming removed 1 base at V and 1 base at J, with 26 bases between. CDR3 nucleotide sequence: TGTGCTAGTGGTTTGGCCCGCGGGGTTTCGATCGGCGAGGGCAGCAATCAGCCCCAGCATTTT. This encodes CASGLARGVSIGEGSNQPQHF.

The chain is built from TRBV2 and TRBJ1-1; D remains unclear. V was cut by 6 bases and J by 1 base, with 9 bases left in between. In germline, CDR1 is SNHLY, CDR2 FYNNEI. The CDR3 length is 13 residues. In DNA, the CDR3 is TGTGCCAGCAGCCCCGAGGGGAACACTGAAGCTTTCTTT. Translated: CASSPEGNTEAFF.

This chain joins TRBV12-3 or TRBV12-4 and TRBJ1-2, with a weak D call TRBD1 (6 bases). The CDR3 loop spans 13 amino acids. The V end lost 1 base, the J end lost 13 bases, and 16 bases lay between the germline ends. The CDR3 loop reads CASSLGVGGAATF. In nucleotides, the CDR3 is TGTGCCAGCAGTTTAGGAGTAGGGGGGGCCGCCACCTTC.

The genes are TRBV4-3 and TRBJ1-6; D gene ambiguous. V lost 1 base, J lost 5 bases, and 9 bases lay in between. In germline, CDR1 is LGHNA, CDR2 YSLEER. This CDR3 region has 15 residues. CDR3 DNA sequence: TGCGCCAGCAGCCAAGGTTCGAGCAATAATTCACCCCTCCACTTT. This gives the protein CASSQGSSNNSPLHF.

The CDR3 sequence: CASSFWGERTDTQYF. The CDR3, as DNA: TGTGCCAGCAGCTTTTGGGGGGAACGCACAGATACGCAGTATTTT. This chain connects TRBV7-2 to TRBJ2-3; the D gene is possibly TRBD2 (6 bases). This CDR3 contains 15 residues. Trimming removed 3 bases from V and 1 base from J, with 11 bases in between. The germline CDR1 and CDR2 sequences are SGHTA and FQGNSA. Full variable domain (remainder filled in from reference TRBV7-2 and TRBJ2-3): GAGVSQSPSNKVTEKGKDVELRCDPISGHTALYWYRQSLGQGLEFLIYFQGNSAPDKSGLPSDRFSAERTGGSVSTLTIQRTQQEDSAVYLCASSFWGERTDTQYFGPGTRLTVL.

This chain links TRBV6-7 with TRBJ2-5; 7 nucleotides agree with TRBD2. TRBV6-7 is an ORF; its function is uncertain. There are 15 residues in the CDR3. V shed 2 bases, J shed 0 bases, and the junction held 3 bases outside the gene matches. The CDR3, as DNA: TGTGCCAGCAGTTACGGGGCGGGGGACCAAGAGACCCAGTACTTC. Its translation is CASSYGAGDQETQYF.

This rearrangement joins TRBV28 to TRBJ1-3, with D possibly matching TRBD1 (6 bases). This CDR3 spans 14 amino acids. The germline V gene encodes CDR1 MDHEN and CDR2 SYDVKM. Trimming cost V 5 bases and J 8 bases, with 16 bases left between them. CDR3 protein: CASSLLSGADTIYF. The CDR3 nucleotides are TGTGCCAGCAGTCTACTATCAGGGGCTGACACCATATATTTT.

The rearrangement uses TRBV30 and TRBJ2-1, with a tentative D call TRBD2 (5 bases). Trimming removed 0 bases from V and 9 bases from J, with 12 bases in between. The CDR3 totals 13 residues. Germline CDR1 GTSNPN, CDR2 SVGIG (reference sequence). CDR3 amino acids: CAWSVRDTGEQFF. The CDR3 nucleotides read TGTGCCTGGAGTGTACGGGATACCGGTGAGCAGTTCTTC.

This chain uses TRBV3-1 (or the pseudogene TRBV3-2) with TRBJ1-1; the D is unclear. CDR1 LGHDT and CDR2 YNNKEL come from the germline V gene (reference sequence). V lost 0 bases and J 1 base, leaving 6 bases between the germline ends. The CDR3 is 14 residues long. CDR3 sequence (DNA): TGTGCCAGCAGCCAAGAATGGCAGAACACTGAAGCTTTCTTT. It is translated as CASSQEWQNTEAFF.

The chain employs TRBV3-1 (or the pseudogene TRBV3-2) and TRBJ2-1, with 7 bases lining up with TRBD2. Germline V gives CDR1 LGHDT, CDR2 YNNKEL (reference sequence). Losses at the gene ends were 0 bases for V and 7 bases for J; bases not matched to a gene: 3. The CDR3 is made up of 14 amino acids. CDR3 residues: CASSQEGGSNEQFF. The CDR3 DNA follows: TGTGCCAGCAGCCAAGAGGGGGGGTCGAATGAGCAGTTCTTC.

CDR3 protein: CASSLGGGPETQYF. The CDR3 DNA follows: TGTGCCAGCAGCTTAGGGGGGGGTCCAGAGACCCAGTACTTC. The chain uses TRBV7-8 and TRBJ2-5; 7 positions match TRBD2. The CDR3 totals 14 residues. With V trimmed by 1 base and J by 4 bases, 3 bases remained unmatched. Germline CDR1 and CDR2: SGHVS and FQNEAQ.

The chain combines TRBV3-1 (or the pseudogene TRBV3-2) with TRBJ1-2, with D perhaps TRBD1 (6 bases). The ends were cut back, 4 bases at V and 6 bases at J, with 15 bases in the middle. CDR3 length: 14 residues. Germline CDR1 and CDR2: LGHDT and YNNKEL (reference sequence). The CDR3 nucleotides are TGTGCCAGCAGCCCCGCCCCGGACAGACATGGCTACACCTTC. Translation gives CASSPAPDRHGYTF.

The chain links TRBV6-5 to TRBJ1-1; TRBD1 matches 11 bases. V lost 6 bases and J lost 5; bases outside the gene matches: 5. Germline CDR1 reads MNHEY; CDR2 reads SVGAGI. The CDR3 runs 14 residues. The CDR3 loop reads CASSWDRGGTEAFF. CDR3 DNA sequence: TGTGCCAGCAGCTGGGACAGGGGGGGAACTGAAGCTTTCTTT.

The chain carries TRBV6-4 and TRBJ2-3; 10 bases align to TRBD2. Germline V gene data show CDR1 as MRHNA and CDR2 as SNTAGT. This CDR3 comprises 17 residues. Trimming removed 0 bases from V and 4 bases from J; junction bases left unmatched: 7. The DNA for the CDR3 is TGTGCCAGCAGTGACTCATGTAGCGGGGGGCCGCCAGATACGCAGTATTTT. Protein product: CASSDSCSGGPPDTQYF.

This chain connects TRBV5-3 to TRBJ1-5; 7 bases map to TRBD1. TRBV5-3 is annotated as an ORF whose role is uncertain. The CDR3 spans 16 residues. V gave up 2 bases and J gave up 5 bases; unmatched junction bases: 10. DNA of the CDR3: TGTGCCAGAAGCTTAGAAAGACAGGGCATCGATCAGCCCCAGCATTTT. Its protein product is CARSLERQGIDQPQHF.